This T cell receptor beta chain appears in the sequencing data of a study of vaccination and CD4 T cells after COVID-19. The Oncomine TCR Beta short-read assay sequenced DNA from cultured CD4+ T cells. TCRdb re-derived calls from the PCR reads in MiXCR, one entry per CDR3 protein. This table holds several thousand distinct CDR3 sequences, around 64% found once. Germline V CDR1 and CDR2: LNHDA, SQIVND (reference sequence). This CDR3 contains 14 residues. The treatment: roughly ten-day PBMC culture with coronavirus spike peptide pools or control peptides (ViraFEST assay). This clonotype has a single count. The antigen remains undetermined. The junction departs from the called germline gene at one end, perhaps through a read error.

The material sequenced was CD4+ T cells from blood, cultured in vitro. V is TRBV19 and J is TRBJ2-7, with 10 bases that match TRBD2. This clonotype was obtained from a human donor who had recovered from COVID-19. The CDR3 DNA is TGTGGCAGTAGGAGGGCTAGCGGGAGTTACGAGCAGTACTTC. Amino acids: CGSRRASGSYEQYF.